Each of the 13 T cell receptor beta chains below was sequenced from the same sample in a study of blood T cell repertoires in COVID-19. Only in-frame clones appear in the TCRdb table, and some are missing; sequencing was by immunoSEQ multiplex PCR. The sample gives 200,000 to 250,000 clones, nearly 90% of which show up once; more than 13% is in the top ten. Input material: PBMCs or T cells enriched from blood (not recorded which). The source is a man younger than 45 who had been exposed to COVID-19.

The CDR3 region has the DNA TGTGCCAGCAGCCTGCAGGGGTGGGAGCAGTACTTC. This encodes CASSLQGWEQYF. The V call is TRBV5-6, the J call TRBJ2-7; D perhaps matches TRBD1 (6 bases). Trimming pared 4 bases from V and 7 bases from J, leaving 12 bases between. Germline CDR1 SGHDT, CDR2 YYEEEE. The CDR3 contains 12 residues.

For the CDR3, the DNA is TGTGCCAGCAGCTTTCGGACAGGGAAAGCGTACGAGCAGTACTTC. Translation gives CASSFRTGKAYEQYF. The J gene is TRBJ2-7, the V gene TRBV7-6, with 8 bases fitting TRBD1. CDR1 SGHVS and CDR2 FNYEAQ come from the germline V gene. V was clipped by 3 bases and J by 4 bases; unmatched bases: 8. This CDR3 region has 15 residues.

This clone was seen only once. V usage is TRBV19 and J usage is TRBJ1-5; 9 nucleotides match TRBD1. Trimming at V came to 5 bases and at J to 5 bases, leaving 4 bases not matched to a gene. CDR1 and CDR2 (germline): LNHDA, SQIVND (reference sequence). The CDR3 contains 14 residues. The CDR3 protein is CASSGTGFDQPQHF. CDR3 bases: TGTGCCAGTAGTGGGACAGGGTTCGATCAGCCCCAGCATTTT. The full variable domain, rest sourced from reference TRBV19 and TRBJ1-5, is DGGITQSPKYLFRKEGQNVTLSCEQNLNHDAMYWYRQDPGQGLRLIYYSQIVNDFQKGDIAEGYSVSREKKESFPLTVTSAQKNPTAFYLCASSGTGFDQPQHFGDGTRLSIL.

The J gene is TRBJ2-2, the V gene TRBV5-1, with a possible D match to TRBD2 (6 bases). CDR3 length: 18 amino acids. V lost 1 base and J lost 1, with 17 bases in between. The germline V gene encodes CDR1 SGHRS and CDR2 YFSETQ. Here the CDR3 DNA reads TGCGCCAGCAGCTTGAAAAGGTTAAGGCGGGAGAACACCGGGGAGCTGTTTTTT. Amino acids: CASSLKRLRRENTGELFF.

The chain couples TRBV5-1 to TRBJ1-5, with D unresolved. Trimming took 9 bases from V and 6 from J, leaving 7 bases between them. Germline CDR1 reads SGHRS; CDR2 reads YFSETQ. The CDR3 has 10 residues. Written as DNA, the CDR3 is TGCGCCACCCCAGGTCAGCCCCAGCATTTT. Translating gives CATPGQPQHF. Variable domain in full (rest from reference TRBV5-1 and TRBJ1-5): KAGVTQTPRYLIKTRGQQVTLSCSPISGHRSVSWYQQTPGQGLQFLFEYFSETQRNKGNFPGRFSGRQFSNSRSEMNVSTLELGDSALYLCATPGQPQHFGDGTRLSIL.

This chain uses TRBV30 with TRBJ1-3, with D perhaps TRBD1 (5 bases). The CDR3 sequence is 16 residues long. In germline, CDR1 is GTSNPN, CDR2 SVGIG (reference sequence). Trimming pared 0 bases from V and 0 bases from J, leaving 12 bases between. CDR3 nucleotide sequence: TGTGCCTGGAGTGTACAATGGGGCCGCTCTGGAAACACCATATATTTT. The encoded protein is CAWSVQWGRSGNTIYF.

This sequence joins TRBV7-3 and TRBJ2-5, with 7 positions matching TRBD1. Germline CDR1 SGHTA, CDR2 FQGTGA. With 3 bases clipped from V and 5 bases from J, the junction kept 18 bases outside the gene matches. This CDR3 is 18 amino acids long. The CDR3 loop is CASSFDRDSSIRDETQYF. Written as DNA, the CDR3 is TGTGCCAGCAGCTTCGACCGGGACAGTTCAATCCGGGACGAGACCCAGTACTTC. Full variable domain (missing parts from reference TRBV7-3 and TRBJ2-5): GAGVSQTPSNKVTEKGKYVELRCDPISGHTALYWYRQSLGQGPEFLIYFQGTGAADDSGLPNDRFFAVRPEGSVSTLKIQRTERGDSAVYLCASSFDRDSSIRDETQYFGPGTRLLVL.

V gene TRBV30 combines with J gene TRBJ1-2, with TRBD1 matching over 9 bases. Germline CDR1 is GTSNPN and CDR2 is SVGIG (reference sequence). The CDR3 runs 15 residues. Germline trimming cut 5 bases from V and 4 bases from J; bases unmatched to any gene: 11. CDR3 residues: CAWDSTGGTIYGYTF. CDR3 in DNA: TGTGCCTGGGACTCGACAGGGGGAACGATCTATGGCTACACCTTC.

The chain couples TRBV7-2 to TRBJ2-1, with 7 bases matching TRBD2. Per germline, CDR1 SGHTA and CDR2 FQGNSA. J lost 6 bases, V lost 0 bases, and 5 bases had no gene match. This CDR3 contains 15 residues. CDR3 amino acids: CASSLAPASGNEQFF. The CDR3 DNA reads TGTGCCAGCAGCTTAGCCCCGGCTAGCGGCAATGAGCAGTTCTTC.

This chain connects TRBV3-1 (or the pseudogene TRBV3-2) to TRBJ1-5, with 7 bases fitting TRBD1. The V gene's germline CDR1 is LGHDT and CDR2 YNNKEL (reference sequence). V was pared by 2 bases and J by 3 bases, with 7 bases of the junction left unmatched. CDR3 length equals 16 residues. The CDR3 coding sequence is TGTGCCAGCAGCCAAAATTCGGGACAGCACAATCAGCCCCAGCATTTT. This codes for CASSQNSGQHNQPQHF.

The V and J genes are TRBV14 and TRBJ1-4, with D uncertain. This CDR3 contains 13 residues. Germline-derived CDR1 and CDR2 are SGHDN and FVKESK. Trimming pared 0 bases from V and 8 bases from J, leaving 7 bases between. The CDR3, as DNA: TGTGCCAGCAGCCAAGAGGGCCCCGAAAAACTGTTTTTT. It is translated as CASSQEGPEKLFF.

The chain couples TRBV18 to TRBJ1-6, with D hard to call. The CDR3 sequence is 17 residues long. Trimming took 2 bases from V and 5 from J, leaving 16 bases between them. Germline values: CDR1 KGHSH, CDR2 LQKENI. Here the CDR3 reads CASSPIDRRSDNSPLHF. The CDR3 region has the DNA TGTGCCAGCTCACCAATAGATCGGAGATCCGATAATTCACCCCTCCACTTT. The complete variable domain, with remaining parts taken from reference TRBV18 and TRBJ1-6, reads NAGVMQNPRHLVRRRGQEARLRCSPMKGHSHVYWYRQLPEEGLKFMVYLQKENIIDESGMPKERFSAEFPKEGPSILRIQQVVRGDSAAYFCASSPIDRRSDNSPLHFGNGTRLTVT.

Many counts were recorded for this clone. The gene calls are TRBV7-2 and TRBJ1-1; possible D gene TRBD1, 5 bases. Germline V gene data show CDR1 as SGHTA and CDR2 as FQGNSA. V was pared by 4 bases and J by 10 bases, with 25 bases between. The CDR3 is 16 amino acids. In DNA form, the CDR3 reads TGTGCCAGCAGCTCAACAACCACAGCTGGGCCGGGGGTAGCTTTCTTT. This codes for CASSSTTTAGPGVAFF.